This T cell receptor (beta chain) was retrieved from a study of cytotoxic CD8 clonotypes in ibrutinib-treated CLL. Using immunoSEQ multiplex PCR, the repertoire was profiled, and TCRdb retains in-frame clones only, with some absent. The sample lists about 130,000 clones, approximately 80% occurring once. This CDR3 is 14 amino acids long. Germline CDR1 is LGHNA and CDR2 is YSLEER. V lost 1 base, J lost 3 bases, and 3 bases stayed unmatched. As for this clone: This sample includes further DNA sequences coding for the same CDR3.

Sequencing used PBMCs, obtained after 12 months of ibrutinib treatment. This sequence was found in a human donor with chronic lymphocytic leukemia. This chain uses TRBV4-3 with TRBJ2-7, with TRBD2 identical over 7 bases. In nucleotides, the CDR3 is TGCGCCAGCAGCCAAGCTAGCGGTGGCTACGAGCAGTACTTC. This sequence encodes CASSQASGGYEQYF.